The 32 T cell receptor beta chains below come from one sample, sequenced in a study of blood T cell repertoires in COVID-19. Assay: immunoSEQ multiplex PCR; the TCRdb copy retains only in-frame clones and omits some. The table records a few hundred thousand clones, about 88% of them present only once. Sequenced material: peripheral blood. The receptors stem from a woman between 55 and 75 years old with acute or convalescent COVID-19.

The V gene is TRBV5-5, the J gene TRBJ2-5; 11 bases fit TRBD1. Trimming took 1 base from V and 0 from J; bases not matched to a gene: 5. CDR1 is SGHKS and CDR2 is YYEKEE in the germline V gene (reference sequence). The CDR3 runs 17 residues. CDR3 loop: CASSLRDRGGYQETQYF. CDR3 in DNA: TGTGCCAGCAGCTTGCGGGACAGGGGGGGGTACCAAGAGACCCAGTACTTC.

The chain is built from TRBV5-1 and TRBJ2-7; D perhaps matches TRBD2 (6 bases). CDR1 and CDR2 from the germline V gene are SGHRS and YFSETQ. The CDR3 has 17 residues. Trimming took 0 bases from V and 0 from J, leaving 16 bases between them. CDR3 sequence (DNA): TGCGCCAGCAGCTTGGGGGGGGTCCGGGGAGCCTCCTACGAGCAGTACTTC. The encoded protein is CASSLGGVRGASYEQYF.

The chain uses TRBV7-2 and TRBJ2-1; weak D call: TRBD2 (6 bases). Trimming left V 5 bases short and J 8 bases short, with 22 bases between. In germline, CDR1 is SGHTA, CDR2 FQGNSA. The CDR3 covers 16 residues. CDR3 in DNA: TGTGCCAGCAGCCGCCAGAGGACTGGCGGGATTGATGAGCAGTTCTTC. Its protein product is CASSRQRTGGIDEQFF.

This chain uses TRBV19 with TRBJ1-5; TRBD1 might be the D (6 bases). CDR1 is LNHDA and CDR2 is SQIVND in the germline V gene (reference sequence). This CDR3 has 16 residues. The V end was cut by 9 bases, the J end by 4 bases, with 22 bases between. CDR3 in amino acids: CASKILRQASNQPQHF. The CDR3 region has the DNA TGTGCCAGCAAGATACTAAGACAGGCCTCGAATCAGCCCCAGCATTTT.

The V call is TRBV5-1, the J call TRBJ2-1; 9 positions agree with TRBD1. The CDR3 runs 15 residues. Trimming at V came to 4 bases and at J to 3 bases, leaving 5 bases not matched to a gene. Looked up from germline, CDR1 is SGHRS and CDR2 is YFSETQ. CDR3 in DNA: TGCGCCAGCAGCCTGGGACAGGGCCGCTACAATGAGCAGTTCTTC. Translation: CASSLGQGRYNEQFF.

The chain recombines TRBV4-2 with TRBJ1-1, with D perhaps matching TRBD1 (5 bases). The germline V gene has CDR1 LGHNA and CDR2 YNFKEQ. The CDR3 contains 16 residues. Trimming stripped 0 bases from V and 1 base from J, with 12 bases between. CDR3 residues: CASSQDPGLKNTEAFF. The CDR3 nucleotides are TGTGCCAGCAGCCAAGATCCGGGACTTAAGAACACTGAAGCTTTCTTT.

This chain links TRBV27 with TRBJ2-2; 7 bases line up with TRBD2. Germline loops: CDR1 MNHEY, CDR2 SMNVEV (reference sequence). Trimming at V came to 5 bases and at J to 2 bases, leaving 2 bases not matched to a gene. The CDR3 runs 14 residues. The CDR3 spells CASSSGVNTGELFF. DNA of the CDR3: TGTGCCAGCAGTAGCGGGGTCAACACCGGGGAGCTGTTTTTT.

The chain carries TRBV28 and TRBJ2-2; a weak D match, TRBD2 (6 bases). CDR3 size: 13 residues. Germline V gives CDR1 MDHEN, CDR2 SYDVKM. The V end lost 5 bases, the J end lost 6 bases, and 10 bases lay between the germline ends. The CDR3 here is CASSLTGAGELFF. CDR3 nucleotide sequence: TGTGCCAGCAGTCTGACGGGGGCCGGGGAGCTGTTTTTT.

V and J are TRBV18 and TRBJ2-6, with TRBD1 matching 7 bases. This CDR3 spans 17 amino acids. Germline values: CDR1 KGHSH, CDR2 LQKENI. The ends lost 6 bases at V and 0 bases at J; junction bases unmatched: 8. For the CDR3, the DNA is TGTGCCAGCTCCCCGGGGACAGTCGTCTCTGGGGCCAACGTCCTGACTTTC. Amino acids: CASSPGTVVSGANVLTF.

The CDR3 region has the DNA TGTGCCAGCAGCTTAGTAGGCAGCGGGAACTACAATGAGCAGTTCTTC. The encoded protein is CASSLVGSGNYNEQFF. The chain carries TRBV11-2 and TRBJ2-1, with TRBD2 matching 7 bases. Per germline, CDR1 SGHAT and CDR2 FQNNGV. The CDR3 has 16 amino acids. The V segment lost 1 base and the J segment 3 bases; nucleotides outside the gene matches: 6. The full variable domain, its missing parts supplied by reference TRBV11-2 and TRBJ2-1, is EAGVAQSPRYKIIEKRQSVAFWCNPISGHATLYWYQQILGQGPKLLIQFQNNGVVDDSQLPKDRFSAERLKGVDSTLKIQPAKLEDSAVYLCASSLVGSGNYNEQFFGPGTRLTVL.

CDR3 bases: TGTGCCAGCAGTGAGGACAGGGGGCCAAATTCACCCCTCCACTTT. This encodes CASSEDRGPNSPLHF. V usage is TRBV6-4 and J usage is TRBJ1-6, with TRBD1 matching 11 bases. The CDR3 totals 15 residues. V gave up 3 bases and J gave up 7 bases; unmatched junction bases: 2. CDR1 and CDR2 from the germline V gene are MRHNA and SNTAGT.

This sequence joins TRBV12-3 or TRBV12-4 and TRBJ2-7, with D unresolved. This CDR3 contains 13 residues. The ends were cut back, 3 bases at V and 2 bases at J, with 8 bases in the middle. As DNA, the CDR3 is TGTGCCAGCAGTTTTGACGGAGCCTACGAGCAGTACTTC. Translated, it gives CASSFDGAYEQYF.

The chain links TRBV27 to TRBJ1-2, with D perhaps TRBD1 (6 bases). The V end lost 3 bases, the J end lost 3 bases, and 8 bases lay between the germline ends. The CDR3 is made up of 13 amino acids. Looked up from germline, CDR1 is MNHEY and CDR2 is SMNVEV (reference sequence). The CDR3 coding sequence is TGTGCCAGCAGTTTTCAGGGGTACTATGGCTACACCTTC. Its translation is CASSFQGYYGYTF.

The V gene is TRBV6-4, the J gene TRBJ2-7; tentatively, D is TRBD2 (6 bases). This CDR3 has 13 amino acids. The V end lost 8 bases, the J end lost 2 bases, and 13 bases lay between the germline ends. Germline-derived CDR1 and CDR2 are MRHNA and SNTAGT. The CDR3: CASAEGPTYEQYF. The DNA for the CDR3 is TGTGCCAGCGCGGAGGGGCCCACCTACGAGCAGTACTTC.

This clone was counted a single time. Here the CDR3 DNA reads TGTGCCAGCAGTGCGGACAGGGCGGGCTACACCTTC. Translation gives CASSADRAGYTF. The rearrangement links TRBV2 to TRBJ1-2; TRBD1 agrees at 8 bases. CDR1 and CDR2 (germline): SNHLY, FYNNEI. The CDR3 is 12 amino acids. V was pared by 4 bases and J by 8 bases, with 3 bases of the junction left unmatched.

This chain connects TRBV28 to TRBJ1-2, with 11 nucleotides matching TRBD1. V dropped 2 bases and J dropped 8; count of bases not matched to a gene: 4. The germline gives CDR1 MDHEN, CDR2 SYDVKM. The CDR3 length is 14 residues. CDR3 sequence (DNA): TGTGCCAGCAGTTTACAGGACAGGGGGCGAGGCTACACCTTC. This gives the protein CASSLQDRGRGYTF.

The chain combines TRBV7-9 with TRBJ1-5, with D possibly matching TRBD1 (5 bases). CDR1 SEHNR and CDR2 FQNEAQ come from the germline V gene (reference sequence). CDR3 length: 16 amino acids. V was clipped by 1 base and J by 7 bases, with 17 bases between them. The CDR3 DNA reads TGTGCCAGCAGCTTAGGAGGCCATGGGGGGAACCAGCCCCAGCATTTT. Translated: CASSLGGHGGNQPQHF.

The CDR3 loop is CASSFRTSGGQETQYF. The CDR3 DNA reads TGTGCCAGCAGCTTCAGGACTAGCGGAGGTCAAGAGACCCAGTACTTC. The rearrangement joins TRBV11-3 to TRBJ2-5; the match to TRBD2 covers 10 bases. The CDR3 sequence is 16 residues long. Germline V gene lookup returns CDR1 SGHNT and CDR2 YENEEA. V shed 3 bases, J shed 2 bases, and the junction held 6 bases outside the gene matches.

The chain has TRBV9 and TRBJ2-2, with D perhaps matching TRBD1 (5 bases). Germline loops: CDR1 SGDLS, CDR2 YYNGEE. This CDR3 has 16 residues. Between the trimmed V and J ends, which lost 1 base and 0 bases, there was a span of 10 bases. This chain's CDR3 is CASSVRQGANTGELFF. The CDR3 DNA reads TGTGCCAGCAGCGTAAGGCAAGGGGCGAACACCGGGGAGCTGTTTTTT.

Written as DNA, the CDR3 is TGCGCCAGCAGCCAATCCCTAAGCAATCAGCCCCAGCATTTT. Translated, it gives CASSQSLSNQPQHF. V gene TRBV4-1 combines with J gene TRBJ1-5; D call uncertain. V lost 2 bases and J 1 base, leaving 6 bases between the germline ends. The CDR3 is 14 residues long. Germline-derived CDR1 and CDR2 are MGHRA and YSYEKL.

The chain carries TRBV7-9 and TRBJ2-5; 8 nucleotides agree with TRBD1. The CDR3 spans 13 residues. V shed 5 bases and J 4 bases; nucleotides not matched to a gene: 3. Germline-derived CDR1 and CDR2 are SEHNR and FQNEAQ (reference sequence). The DNA for the CDR3 is TGTGCCAGCAGCAATACAGGGGGAGAGACCCAGTACTTC. It specifies CASSNTGGETQYF. The full variable domain, with the rest looked up from reference TRBV7-9 and TRBJ2-5, is DTGVSQNPRHKITKRGQNVTFRCDPISEHNRLYWYRQTLGQGPEFLTYFQNEAQLEKSRLLSDRFSAERPKGSFSTLEIQRTEQGDSAMYLCASSNTGGETQYFGPGTRLLVL.

V is TRBV7-2 and J is TRBJ2-3; a possible D gene is TRBD2 (6 bases). The CDR3 contains 15 residues. Germline V lookup: CDR1 SGHTA, CDR2 FQGNSA. Deletions cut 3 bases from V and 2 bases from J, with 12 bases between. The CDR3 DNA reads TGTGCCAGCAGCTTGGCCGGGACTTACACAGATACGCAGTATTTT. The encoded protein is CASSLAGTYTDTQYF.

The chain has TRBV5-1 and TRBJ1-4; TRBD1 aligns across 7 bases. The CDR3 extends over 15 amino acids. Germline V gene data show CDR1 as SGHRS and CDR2 as YFSETQ. The ends lost 4 bases at V and 7 bases at J; junction bases unmatched: 10. The CDR3: CASSRGQGGGEKLFF. DNA for the CDR3: TGCGCCAGCAGCCGGGGGCAGGGGGGCGGTGAAAAACTGTTTTTT.

CDR3 loop: CATSRGPSGRGTNEQFF. CDR3 DNA: TGTGCCACCAGCAGAGGACCGAGCGGGAGGGGGACTAATGAGCAGTTCTTC. The rearrangement joins TRBV15 to TRBJ2-1, with 10 bases lining up with TRBD2. The germline gives CDR1 LNHNV, CDR2 YYDKDF (reference sequence). J was trimmed by 7 bases and V by 1 base; bases with no gene match: 10. The CDR3 is made up of 17 amino acids.

This sequence joins TRBV9 and TRBJ1-3; possible D gene TRBD1, 6 bases. The V gene lost 5 bases and the J gene lost 4 bases, with 13 bases spanning the gap. This CDR3 has 14 residues. Germline assignment: CDR1 SGDLS and CDR2 YYNGEE. The CDR3 sequence: CASRGGTTGNTIYF. As DNA, the CDR3 is TGTGCCAGCAGGGGGGGGACAACGGGAAACACCATATATTTT.

The CDR3 DNA is TGTGCCAGCAGAAGTCCGGGACAGGGCTTCAATCAGCCCCAGCATTTT. It specifies CASRSPGQGFNQPQHF. The chain links TRBV27 to TRBJ1-5; 9 nucleotides line up with TRBD1. Germline trimming cut 6 bases from V and 3 bases from J; bases unmatched to any gene: 9. Germline V CDR1 and CDR2: MNHEY, SMNVEV (reference sequence). The length of the CDR3 is 16 residues.

V and J are TRBV3-1 (or the pseudogene TRBV3-2) and TRBJ1-5; no firm D call. Trimming removed 1 base at V and 5 bases at J, with 6 bases between. This CDR3 spans 13 amino acids. Germline-derived CDR1 and CDR2 are LGHDT and YNNKEL (reference sequence). CDR3 residues: CASSQADYQPQHF. DNA of the CDR3: TGTGCCAGCAGCCAAGCAGATTATCAGCCCCAGCATTTT.

The rearrangement joins TRBV20-1 to TRBJ2-3; the D gene is possibly TRBD2 (5 bases). Germline-derived CDR1 and CDR2 are DFQATT and SNEGSKA (reference sequence). Trimming shortened V by 6 bases and J by 6 bases, and 10 bases separated the two germline ends. The CDR3 has 11 residues. This CDR3 reads CSALREDTQYF. The CDR3, as DNA: TGCAGTGCCCTAAGGGAGGATACGCAGTATTTT.

J is TRBJ2-4 and V is TRBV4-1, with 9 positions matching TRBD2. Germline loops: CDR1 MGHRA, CDR2 YSYEKL. The ends lost 0 bases at V and 3 bases at J; junction bases unmatched: 3. The CDR3 runs to 16 residues. The CDR3 nucleotides read TGCGCCAGCAGCCAAGAAATAGCGGGGGTCAAAAACATTCAGTACTTC. As protein: CASSQEIAGVKNIQYF.

This chain links TRBV14 with TRBJ1-1; D gene unclear. Trimming removed 3 bases at V and 3 bases at J, with 14 bases between. The CDR3 runs to 15 residues. The germline gives CDR1 SGHDN, CDR2 FVKESK. The DNA of the CDR3 is TGTGCCAGCAGCCACCTCGGGGTAAGGTACACTGAAGCTTTCTTT. Residues: CASSHLGVRYTEAFF.

The rearrangement joins TRBV6-2 or TRBV6-3 to TRBJ2-1; TRBD2 aligns across 13 bases. Per the germline V gene, CDR1 is MNHEY and CDR2 is SVGEGT. The CDR3 covers 15 residues. J gave up 10 bases and V 5 bases, and 8 bases lay outside the gene matches. CDR3 region: CASSILAGGQVEQFF. The CDR3 nucleotides are TGTGCCAGCAGTATACTAGCGGGGGGGCAGGTGGAGCAGTTCTTC.

This rearrangement joins TRBV5-1 to TRBJ1-1; 8 bases are a match to TRBD1. The germline gives CDR1 SGHRS, CDR2 YFSETQ. J lost 5 bases, V lost 0 bases, and 6 bases had no gene match. The CDR3 consists of 15 residues. The CDR3 nucleotides read TGCGCCAGCAGCTTGGGACAGGGGTTGATAACTGAAGCTTTCTTT. Residues: CASSLGQGLITEAFF.